The 18 T cell receptor beta chains in this list originate from one sample, sequenced in a study of metastatic and nonmetastatic thyroid tumors. TCRdb ran MiXCR on the PCR reads. The table shows about 59,000 clones, with about 16% occurring only once. Nobody among the patients had been given any treatment before thyroid surgery. The sequenced sample was blood. Receptors originate from a male donor with papillary thyroid cancer or a benign thyroid nodule (not recorded which). Some clones in this sample may be carry-over from other donors' samples.

This clone was found a few times. This clone may be a read error of a much larger clone one base away. Other DNA sequences in this specimen translate into the identical CDR3. This chain connects TRBV20-1 to TRBJ2-3; tentative D call: TRBD2 (5 bases). Per germline, CDR1 DFQATT and CDR2 SNEGSKA (reference sequence). The CDR3 totals 13 residues. Trimming shortened V by 3 bases and J by 6 bases, and 13 bases separated the two germline ends. The CDR3 DNA reads TGCAGTGCTAGCGGTCTAGCCCCGGATACGCAGTATTTT. Translated: CSASGLAPDTQYF.

As for this clone: One end of the junction does not line up with germline, which may come from a read error. The CDR3 nucleotides read TGCGACAGCAGCCCGGGCCATCGCTATACGCAGTATTTT. Its protein product is CDSSPGHRYTQYF. This chain connects TRBV4-1 to TRBJ2-3; D call uncertain. Germline CDR1 reads MGHRA; CDR2 reads YSYEKL. The CDR3 consists of 13 residues.

This clone was seen many times. V and J are TRBV30 and TRBJ2-2; tentatively, D is TRBD2 (5 bases). Germline V CDR1 and CDR2: GTSNPN, SVGIG (reference sequence). V shed 0 bases and J shed 5 bases, with 10 bases lying between them. The CDR3 covers 14 residues. The CDR3 region is CAWSVGPGTGELFF. CDR3 sequence (DNA): TGTGCCTGGAGTGTAGGGCCGGGAACCGGGGAGCTGTTTTTT. The full variable domain, rest sourced from reference TRBV30 and TRBJ2-2, is SQTIHQWPATLVQPVGSPLSLECTVEGTSNPNLYWYRQAAGRGLQLLFYSVGIGQISSEVPQNLSASRPQDRQFILSSKKLLLSDSGFYLCAWSVGPGTGELFFGEGSRLTVL.

This clone was recorded many times. V is TRBV6-5 and J is TRBJ1-1; D is undetermined. Deletions cut 2 bases from V and 8 bases from J, with 6 bases between. The CDR3 spans 11 residues. In germline, CDR1 is MNHEY, CDR2 SVGAGI. CDR3 region: CASSYAGEAFF. The CDR3 DNA sequence: TGTGCCAGCAGTTACGCGGGGGAAGCTTTCTTT.

The chain joins TRBV28 to TRBJ2-5; D possibly corresponds to TRBD1 (5 bases). Germline V lookup: CDR1 MDHEN, CDR2 SYDVKM. V lost 5 bases to trimming and J lost 3 bases, with 13 bases between them. This CDR3 comprises 14 residues. CDR3 in amino acids: CASSPHRCEETQYF. The CDR3 nucleotides are TGTGCCAGCAGTCCCCACAGGTGCGAAGAGACCCAGTACTTC.

This clone appeared many times. The chain links TRBV5-1 to TRBJ1-1, with D uncertain. The V end lost 2 bases, the J end lost 3 bases, and 8 bases lay between the germline ends. In germline, CDR1 is SGHRS, CDR2 YFSETQ. The CDR3 has 13 amino acids. CDR3 in amino acids: CASSLVGYTEAFF. For the CDR3, the DNA is TGCGCCAGCAGCTTAGTGGGGTACACTGAAGCTTTCTTT.

The genes are TRBV12-3 or TRBV12-4 and TRBJ2-1; tentative D call: TRBD2 (6 bases). The CDR3 totals 15 residues. V lost 6 bases, J lost 8 bases, and 20 bases lay in between. The CDR3 sequence: CASSPDALSGHEQFF. Here the CDR3 DNA reads TGTGCCAGCAGCCCCGATGCGTTAAGCGGGCATGAGCAGTTCTTC.

This clone was observed at least ten times. The chain carries TRBV15 and TRBJ2-7; 14 nucleotides line up with TRBD2. V lost 6 bases, J lost 4 bases, and 5 bases stayed unmatched. Per germline, CDR1 LNHNV and CDR2 YYDKDF (reference sequence). This CDR3 has 15 amino acids. In DNA, the CDR3 is TGTGCCACCAGTTTAGGACTAGCGGGAGGTTACGAGCAGTACGTC. This codes for CATSLGLAGGYEQYV.

Many counts were recorded for this clone. The genes are TRBV9 and TRBJ2-1, with 12 bases identical to TRBD2. The V segment lost 4 bases and the J segment 2 bases; nucleotides outside the gene matches: 1. The CDR3 consists of 15 residues. The germline CDR1 and CDR2 sequences are SGDLS and YYNGEE. The CDR3 DNA reads TGTGCCAGCAGCCCTAGCGGGGGGGCCTACAATGAGCAGTTCTTC. Protein: CASSPSGGAYNEQFF.

The chain carries TRBV3-1 and TRBJ2-7, with D uncertain. The V gene's germline CDR1 is LGHDT and CDR2 YNNKEL (reference sequence). The CDR3 has 15 amino acids. Trimming took off 0 bases at V and 2 bases at J, with 11 bases between the two ends. Written as DNA, the CDR3 is TGTGCCAGCAGCCAAGATCACGCTGCTGCCTACGAGCAGTACTTC. Its protein product is CASSQDHAAAYEQYF.

Relative to its sample, this clone is medium-sized. The chain uses TRBV28 and TRBJ1-5; TRBD1 might be the D (6 bases). This CDR3 comprises 15 residues. Germline V gene lookup returns CDR1 MDHEN and CDR2 SYDVKM. V was shortened by 3 bases and J by 5 bases, with 14 bases between the two germline ends. CDR3 sequence (DNA): TGTGCCAGCAGTTTCGTCGCGCAGGGGTATCAGCCCCAGCATTTT. The encoded protein is CASSFVAQGYQPQHF.

This clone was picked up many times. In nucleotides, the CDR3 is TGCGCCAGCAGCTTGGAAGCGGGGAACTCCTACGAGCAGTACTTC. Protein product: CASSLEAGNSYEQYF. V and J are TRBV5-1 and TRBJ2-7; 7 nucleotides line up with TRBD2. Germline values: CDR1 SGHRS, CDR2 YFSETQ. The CDR3 extends over 15 amino acids. The V and J ends lost 0 bases and 0 bases, in that order; junction bases with no gene match: 3.

About this clone itself: A much larger clone differs from this one at a single base, so this may be a read error. Within the sample, other DNA sequences also encode this same CDR3. The chain has TRBV9 and TRBJ2-5; 16 bases agree with TRBD2. The CDR3 extends over 19 amino acids. J gave up 2 bases and V 4 bases, and 11 bases lay outside the gene matches. Germline V gene sequence: CDR1 SGDLS, CDR2 YYNGEE. The DNA for the CDR3 is TGTGCCAGCAGCCAGACCGGGACTAGCGGGAGGGAGGGTCAAGAGACCCAGTACTTC. Translating gives CASSQTGTSGREGQETQYF.

On this clone itself: A read error may explain this, as a much larger clone is one base away. The same CDR3 also results from other DNA sequences found in this sample. This chain joins TRBV19 and TRBJ2-1, with TRBD1 matching over 7 bases. The CDR3 runs 16 residues. Germline values: CDR1 LNHDA, CDR2 SQIVND (reference sequence). Losses at the gene ends were 6 bases for V and 1 base for J; bases not matched to a gene: 9. For the CDR3, the DNA is TGTGCCAGTAGATTCGGACAGGCTGGTTCCTACAATGAGCAGTTCTTC. Translating gives CASRFGQAGSYNEQFF. Full variable domain (outside the CDR3, taken from reference TRBV19 and TRBJ2-1): DGGITQSPKYLFRKEGQNVTLSCEQNLNHDAMYWYRQDPGQGLRLIYYSQIVNDFQKGDIAEGYSVSREKKESFPLTVTSAQKNPTAFYLCASRFGQAGSYNEQFFGPGTRLTVL.

This clone was picked up many times. The chain couples TRBV7-9 to TRBJ1-1; D is perhaps TRBD1 (6 bases). V was shortened by 8 bases and J by 7 bases, with 11 bases between the two germline ends. Germline lookup yields CDR1 SEHNR and CDR2 FQNEAQ (reference sequence). This CDR3 is 11 amino acids long. Written as DNA, the CDR3 is TGTGCCAGCGGGGGCAGCAATGAAGCTTTCTTT. It is translated as CASGGSNEAFF.

This clone has a count of ten or more. The V gene is TRBV9, the J gene TRBJ2-1, with 8 bases lining up with TRBD2. V was clipped by 3 bases and J by 5 bases; unmatched bases: 7. The CDR3 extends over 15 amino acids. Germline lookup yields CDR1 SGDLS and CDR2 YYNGEE. The CDR3: CASSGLAGGNNEQFF. CDR3 sequence (DNA): TGTGCCAGCAGCGGTCTTGCGGGGGGCAACAATGAGCAGTTCTTC.

This clone occurred many times. In DNA form, the CDR3 reads TGCAGTGCTAGCGGGACTAGCGGGGGGGGTAGCACAGATACGCAGTATTTT. Protein product: CSASGTSGGGSTDTQYF. The chain couples TRBV20-1 to TRBJ2-3; 16 bases agree with TRBD2. Germline V gene sequence: CDR1 DFQATT, CDR2 SNEGSKA (reference sequence). This CDR3 comprises 17 residues. V shed 3 bases and J 0 bases; nucleotides not matched to a gene: 3.

This clone came up many times. This sequence joins TRBV11-2 and TRBJ2-7; D unclear. This CDR3 is 14 amino acids long. The V end was cut by 2 bases, the J end by 0 bases, with 8 bases between. Germline assignment: CDR1 SGHAT and CDR2 FQNNGV. CDR3 DNA sequence: TGTGCCAGCAGCTTAATCCCGGGCTCCTACGAGCAGTACGTC. Amino acids: CASSLIPGSYEQYV.